The T cell receptor beta chain described here comes from a study of a mutant IDH1 vaccine in newly diagnosed glioma. The overall study: Across weeks 1, 3, 5, 7, 11, 15, 19 and 23, patients received a vaccination each time, eight in all. Points from the study as a whole: Pseudoprogression looked unconnected to shifts in top peripheral T cell clonotypes.

TCRdb's copy holds only in-frame clones and misses some; the assay was immunoSEQ multiplex PCR. Altogether 9,500 to 12,000 clones are present, approximately 88% being singletons, with the ten largest covering roughly 5%. The sample's time point: week 23, last vaccination. The study gave 300 ug of mutant IDH1 20-mer peptide per vaccine dose, with topical imiquimod. To note about this clone: Its antigen is still unknown.

The TCR comes from a woman aged 40 to 49 with glioma. Some clones in this sample may be carry-over from other donors' samples. The starting material was PBMCs, obtained from a glioma patient whose treatment included an IDH1 peptide vaccine.

The CDR3 region has the DNA TGTGCCAGCAGCGTGGGGCTAGAAGGAGATCAGCCCCAGCATTTT. Protein product: CASSVGLEGDQPQHF. The chain links TRBV9 to TRBJ1-5; TRBD1 is a possible D gene (5 bases). In germline, CDR1 is SGDLS, CDR2 YYNGEE. V was pared by 2 bases and J by 5 bases, with 14 bases between. The CDR3 is 15 residues long. The variable domain in full, with the rest retrieved from reference TRBV9 and TRBJ1-5, is DSGVTQTPKHLITATGQRVTLRCSPRSGDLSVYWYQQSLDQGLQFLIQYYNGEERAKGNILERFSAQQFPDLHSELNLSSLELGDSALYFCASSVGLEGDQPQHFGDGTRLSIL.